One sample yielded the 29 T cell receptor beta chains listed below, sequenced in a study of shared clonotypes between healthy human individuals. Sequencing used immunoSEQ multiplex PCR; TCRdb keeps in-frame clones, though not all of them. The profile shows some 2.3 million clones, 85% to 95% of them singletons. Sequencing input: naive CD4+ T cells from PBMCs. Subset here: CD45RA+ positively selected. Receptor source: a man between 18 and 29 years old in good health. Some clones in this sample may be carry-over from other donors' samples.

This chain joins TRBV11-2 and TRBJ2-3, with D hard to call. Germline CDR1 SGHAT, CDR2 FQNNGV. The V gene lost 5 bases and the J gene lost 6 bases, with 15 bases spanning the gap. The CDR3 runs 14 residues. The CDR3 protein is CASSKRWNGDTQYF. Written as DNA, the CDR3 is TGTGCCAGCAGCAAACGGTGGAACGGGGATACGCAGTATTTT.

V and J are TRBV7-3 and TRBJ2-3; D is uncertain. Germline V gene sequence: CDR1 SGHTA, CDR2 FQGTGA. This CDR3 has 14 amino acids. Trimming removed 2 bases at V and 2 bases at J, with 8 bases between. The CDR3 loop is CASSLGDYTDTQYF. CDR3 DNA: TGTGCCAGCAGCTTAGGGGATTACACAGATACGCAGTATTTT. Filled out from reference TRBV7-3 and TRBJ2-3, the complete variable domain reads GAGVSQTPSNKVTEKGKYVELRCDPISGHTALYWYRQSLGQGPEFLIYFQGTGAADDSGLPNDRFFAVRPEGSVSTLKIQRTERGDSAVYLCASSLGDYTDTQYFGPGTRLTVL.

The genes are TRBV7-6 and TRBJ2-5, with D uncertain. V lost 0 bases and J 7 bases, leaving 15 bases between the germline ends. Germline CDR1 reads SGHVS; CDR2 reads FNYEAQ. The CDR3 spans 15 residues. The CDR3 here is CASSLAHFAPMTQYF. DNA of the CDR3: TGTGCCAGCAGCTTAGCGCATTTTGCCCCGATGACCCAGTACTTC.

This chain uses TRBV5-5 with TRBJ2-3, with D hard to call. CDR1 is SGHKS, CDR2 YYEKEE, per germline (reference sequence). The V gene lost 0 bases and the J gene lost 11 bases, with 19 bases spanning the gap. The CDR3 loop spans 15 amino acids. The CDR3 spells CASSLDSFPQIRQYF. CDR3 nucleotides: TGTGCCAGCAGCTTGGACAGCTTTCCACAGATCAGGCAGTATTTT.

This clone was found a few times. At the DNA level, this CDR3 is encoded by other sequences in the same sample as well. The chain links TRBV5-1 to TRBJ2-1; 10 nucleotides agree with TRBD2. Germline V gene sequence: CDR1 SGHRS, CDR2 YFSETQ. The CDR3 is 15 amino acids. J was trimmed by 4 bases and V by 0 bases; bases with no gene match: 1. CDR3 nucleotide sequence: TGCGCCAGCAGCTTGGGAGCGGGAGGGTACAATGAGCAGTTCTTC. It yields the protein CASSLGAGGYNEQFF.

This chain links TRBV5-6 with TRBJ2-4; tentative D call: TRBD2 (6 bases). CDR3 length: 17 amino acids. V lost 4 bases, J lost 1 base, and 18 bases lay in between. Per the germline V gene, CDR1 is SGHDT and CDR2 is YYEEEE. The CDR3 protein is CASSKTVGGIAKNIQYF. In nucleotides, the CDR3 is TGTGCCAGCAGCAAGACGGTTGGGGGGATTGCCAAAAACATTCAGTACTTC.

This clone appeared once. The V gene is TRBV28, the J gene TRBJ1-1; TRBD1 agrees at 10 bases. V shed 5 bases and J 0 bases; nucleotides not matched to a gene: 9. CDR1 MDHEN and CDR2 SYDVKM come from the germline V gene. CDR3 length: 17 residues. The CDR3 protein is CASSPLGQGVLNTEAFF. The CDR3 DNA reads TGTGCCAGCAGTCCCCTAGGACAGGGGGTTCTGAACACTGAAGCTTTCTTT.

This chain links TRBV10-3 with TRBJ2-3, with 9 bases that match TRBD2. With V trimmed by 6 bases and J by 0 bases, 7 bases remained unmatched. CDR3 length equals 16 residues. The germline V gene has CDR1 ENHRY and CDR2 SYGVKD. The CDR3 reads CAIRGREGQSTDTQYF. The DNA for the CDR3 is TGTGCCATCAGGGGGCGGGAGGGCCAAAGCACAGATACGCAGTATTTT.

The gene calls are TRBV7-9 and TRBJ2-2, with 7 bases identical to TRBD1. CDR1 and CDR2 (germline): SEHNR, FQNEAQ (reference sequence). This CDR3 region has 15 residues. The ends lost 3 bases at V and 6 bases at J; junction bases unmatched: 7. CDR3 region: CASSFDRAGAGELFF. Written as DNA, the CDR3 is TGTGCCAGCAGCTTCGACAGGGCGGGTGCCGGGGAGCTGTTTTTT.

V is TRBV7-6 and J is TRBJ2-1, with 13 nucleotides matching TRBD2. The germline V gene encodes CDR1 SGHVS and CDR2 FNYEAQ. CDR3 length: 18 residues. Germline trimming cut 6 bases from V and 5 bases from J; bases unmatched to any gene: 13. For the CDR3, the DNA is TGTGCCAGCAGGGCAACCACTAGCGGGAGGGCCGTCCACAATGAGCAGTTCTTC. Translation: CASRATTSGRAVHNEQFF.

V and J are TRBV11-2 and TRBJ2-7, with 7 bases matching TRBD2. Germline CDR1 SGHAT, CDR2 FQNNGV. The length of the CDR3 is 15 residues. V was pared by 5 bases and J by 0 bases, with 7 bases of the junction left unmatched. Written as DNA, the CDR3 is TGTGCCAGCAGCCAACCGTGGGGGGGCTCCTACGAGCAGTACTTC. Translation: CASSQPWGGSYEQYF.

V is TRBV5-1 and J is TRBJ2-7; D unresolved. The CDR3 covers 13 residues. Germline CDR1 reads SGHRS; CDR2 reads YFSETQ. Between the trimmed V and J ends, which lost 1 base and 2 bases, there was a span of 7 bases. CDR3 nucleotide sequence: TGCGCCAGCAGCTTGTCGGTTCCCTACGAGCAGTACTTC. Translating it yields CASSLSVPYEQYF.

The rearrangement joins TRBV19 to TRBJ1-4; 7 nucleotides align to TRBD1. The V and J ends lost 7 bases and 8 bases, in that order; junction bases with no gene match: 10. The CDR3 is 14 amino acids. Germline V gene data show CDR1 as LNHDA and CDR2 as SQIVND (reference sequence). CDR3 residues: CASKGGDIKEKLFF. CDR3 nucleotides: TGTGCCAGTAAAGGGGGCGATATTAAGGAAAAACTGTTTTTT.

The CDR3 DNA sequence: TGCGCCAGCAGCCACCCCCTCGCAGGGGGCGCGGACACCATATATTTT. Protein: CASSHPLAGGADTIYF. The V and J genes are TRBV4-1 and TRBJ1-3; 8 bases align to TRBD1. The trim removed 3 bases at V and 8 bases at J, leaving 12 bases unmatched. Germline values: CDR1 MGHRA, CDR2 YSYEKL. The CDR3 loop spans 16 amino acids.

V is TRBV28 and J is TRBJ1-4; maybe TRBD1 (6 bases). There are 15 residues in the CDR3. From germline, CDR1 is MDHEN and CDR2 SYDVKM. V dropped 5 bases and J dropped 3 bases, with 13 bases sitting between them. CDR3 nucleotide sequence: TGTGCCAGCAGTCCCGGGACATTGGCTAATGAAAAACTGTTTTTT. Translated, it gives CASSPGTLANEKLFF.

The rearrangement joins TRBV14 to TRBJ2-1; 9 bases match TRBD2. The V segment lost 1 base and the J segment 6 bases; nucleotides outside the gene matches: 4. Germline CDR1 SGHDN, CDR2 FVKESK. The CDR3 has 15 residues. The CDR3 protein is CASSQVGGRANEQFF. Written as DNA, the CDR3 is TGTGCCAGCAGCCAAGTGGGCGGGAGGGCCAATGAGCAGTTCTTC.

CDR3 loop: CAISESALAGEQYF. The CDR3 region has the DNA TGTGCCATCAGTGAGTCGGCGCTAGCTGGTGAGCAGTACTTC. The rearrangement links TRBV10-3 to TRBJ2-7, with D possibly being TRBD2 (5 bases). V gave up 0 bases and J gave up 7 bases, with 13 bases separating them. Looked up from germline, CDR1 is ENHRY and CDR2 is SYGVKD. This CDR3 has 14 residues.

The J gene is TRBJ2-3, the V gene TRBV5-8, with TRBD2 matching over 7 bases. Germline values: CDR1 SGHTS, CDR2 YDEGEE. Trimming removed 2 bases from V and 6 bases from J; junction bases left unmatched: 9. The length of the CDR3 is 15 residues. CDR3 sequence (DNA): TGTGCCAGCAGCTTCGAGGGGAGGGCCCCGGATACGCAGTATTTT. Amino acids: CASSFEGRAPDTQYF.

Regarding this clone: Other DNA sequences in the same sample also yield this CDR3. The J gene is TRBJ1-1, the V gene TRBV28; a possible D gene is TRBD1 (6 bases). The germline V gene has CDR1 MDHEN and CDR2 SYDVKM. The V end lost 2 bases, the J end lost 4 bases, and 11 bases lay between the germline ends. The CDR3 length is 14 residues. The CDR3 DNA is TGTGCCAGCAGTTTACCACAGGGTGGCACTGAAGCTTTCTTT. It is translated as CASSLPQGGTEAFF.

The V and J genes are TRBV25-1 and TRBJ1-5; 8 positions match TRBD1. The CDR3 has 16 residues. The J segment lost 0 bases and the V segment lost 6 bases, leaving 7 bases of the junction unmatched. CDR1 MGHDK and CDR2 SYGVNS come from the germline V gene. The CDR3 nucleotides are TGTGCCAGCAGCCAGGGAGGACAGGGTAGCAATCAGCCCCAGCATTTT. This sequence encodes CASSQGGQGSNQPQHF.

Here the CDR3 reads CASSRYYGYTF. As DNA, the CDR3 is TGTGCCAGCAGTCGATATTATGGCTACACCTTC. This sequence joins TRBV6-6 and TRBJ1-2; D ambiguous. Germline CDR1 and CDR2: MNHNY and SVGAGI (reference sequence). There are 11 residues in the CDR3. V was trimmed by 5 bases and J by 5 bases, leaving 6 bases between them.

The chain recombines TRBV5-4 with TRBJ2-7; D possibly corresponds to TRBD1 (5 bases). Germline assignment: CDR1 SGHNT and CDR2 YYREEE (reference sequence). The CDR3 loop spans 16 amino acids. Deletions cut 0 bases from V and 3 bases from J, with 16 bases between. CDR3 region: CASSLGQGIFFYEQYF. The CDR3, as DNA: TGTGCCAGCAGCTTGGGGCAGGGTATCTTTTTCTACGAGCAGTACTTC.

Here the CDR3 reads CASSVPGLAGGIGEQYF. As DNA, the CDR3 is TGTGCCAGCAGCGTACCGGGACTAGCGGGAGGGATTGGCGAGCAGTACTTC. The gene calls are TRBV27 and TRBJ2-7, with 16 positions matching TRBD2. V lost 6 bases to trimming and J lost 6 bases; unmatched junction nucleotides: 11. Germline CDR1 is MNHEY and CDR2 is SMNVEV (reference sequence). The CDR3 extends over 17 amino acids.

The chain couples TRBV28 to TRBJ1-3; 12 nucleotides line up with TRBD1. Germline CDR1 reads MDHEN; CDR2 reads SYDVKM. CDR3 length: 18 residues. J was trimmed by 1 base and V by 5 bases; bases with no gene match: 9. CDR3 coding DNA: TGTGCCAGCAGTCTCTTAGGGGGACAGGGGGCATCTGGAAACACCATATATTTT. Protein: CASSLLGGQGASGNTIYF.

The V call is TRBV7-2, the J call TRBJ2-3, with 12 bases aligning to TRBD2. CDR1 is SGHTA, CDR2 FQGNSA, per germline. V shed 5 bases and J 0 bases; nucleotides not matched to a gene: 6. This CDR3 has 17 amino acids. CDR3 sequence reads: CASSQAGTSGSTDTQYF. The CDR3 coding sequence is TGTGCCAGCAGCCAGGCCGGGACTAGCGGGAGCACAGATACGCAGTATTTT.

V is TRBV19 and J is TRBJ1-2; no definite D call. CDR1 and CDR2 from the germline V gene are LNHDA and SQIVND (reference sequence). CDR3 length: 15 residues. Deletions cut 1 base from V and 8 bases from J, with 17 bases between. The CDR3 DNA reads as TGTGCCAGTAGTATAGCTGGACCGAGCCCACTGGGCTACACCTTC. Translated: CASSIAGPSPLGYTF.

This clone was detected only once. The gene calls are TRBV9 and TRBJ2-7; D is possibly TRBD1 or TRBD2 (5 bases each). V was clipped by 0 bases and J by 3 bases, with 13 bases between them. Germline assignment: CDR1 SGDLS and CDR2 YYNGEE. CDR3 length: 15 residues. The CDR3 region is CASSVGQIDYYEQYF. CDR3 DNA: TGTGCCAGCAGCGTAGGACAGATCGACTACTACGAGCAGTACTTC.

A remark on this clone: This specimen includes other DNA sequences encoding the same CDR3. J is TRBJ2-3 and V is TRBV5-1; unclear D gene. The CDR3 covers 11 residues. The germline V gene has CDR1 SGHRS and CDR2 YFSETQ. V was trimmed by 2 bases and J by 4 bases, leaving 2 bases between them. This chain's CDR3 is CASSFADTQYF. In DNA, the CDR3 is TGCGCCAGCAGCTTTGCAGATACGCAGTATTTT. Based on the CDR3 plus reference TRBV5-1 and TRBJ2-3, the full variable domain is KAGVTQTPRYLIKTRGQQVTLSCSPISGHRSVSWYQQTPGQGLQFLFEYFSETQRNKGNFPGRFSGRQFSNSRSEMNVSTLELGDSALYLCASSFADTQYFGPGTRLTVL.

The CDR3 is CASSAQGPNTIYF. The CDR3 DNA reads as TGTGCCAGCAGCGCTCAGGGTCCAAACACCATATATTTT. This sequence joins TRBV28 and TRBJ1-3; D is perhaps TRBD1 (5 bases). Trimming pared 6 bases from V and 6 bases from J, leaving 12 bases between. CDR3 length: 13 residues. Germline CDR1 reads MDHEN; CDR2 reads SYDVKM.